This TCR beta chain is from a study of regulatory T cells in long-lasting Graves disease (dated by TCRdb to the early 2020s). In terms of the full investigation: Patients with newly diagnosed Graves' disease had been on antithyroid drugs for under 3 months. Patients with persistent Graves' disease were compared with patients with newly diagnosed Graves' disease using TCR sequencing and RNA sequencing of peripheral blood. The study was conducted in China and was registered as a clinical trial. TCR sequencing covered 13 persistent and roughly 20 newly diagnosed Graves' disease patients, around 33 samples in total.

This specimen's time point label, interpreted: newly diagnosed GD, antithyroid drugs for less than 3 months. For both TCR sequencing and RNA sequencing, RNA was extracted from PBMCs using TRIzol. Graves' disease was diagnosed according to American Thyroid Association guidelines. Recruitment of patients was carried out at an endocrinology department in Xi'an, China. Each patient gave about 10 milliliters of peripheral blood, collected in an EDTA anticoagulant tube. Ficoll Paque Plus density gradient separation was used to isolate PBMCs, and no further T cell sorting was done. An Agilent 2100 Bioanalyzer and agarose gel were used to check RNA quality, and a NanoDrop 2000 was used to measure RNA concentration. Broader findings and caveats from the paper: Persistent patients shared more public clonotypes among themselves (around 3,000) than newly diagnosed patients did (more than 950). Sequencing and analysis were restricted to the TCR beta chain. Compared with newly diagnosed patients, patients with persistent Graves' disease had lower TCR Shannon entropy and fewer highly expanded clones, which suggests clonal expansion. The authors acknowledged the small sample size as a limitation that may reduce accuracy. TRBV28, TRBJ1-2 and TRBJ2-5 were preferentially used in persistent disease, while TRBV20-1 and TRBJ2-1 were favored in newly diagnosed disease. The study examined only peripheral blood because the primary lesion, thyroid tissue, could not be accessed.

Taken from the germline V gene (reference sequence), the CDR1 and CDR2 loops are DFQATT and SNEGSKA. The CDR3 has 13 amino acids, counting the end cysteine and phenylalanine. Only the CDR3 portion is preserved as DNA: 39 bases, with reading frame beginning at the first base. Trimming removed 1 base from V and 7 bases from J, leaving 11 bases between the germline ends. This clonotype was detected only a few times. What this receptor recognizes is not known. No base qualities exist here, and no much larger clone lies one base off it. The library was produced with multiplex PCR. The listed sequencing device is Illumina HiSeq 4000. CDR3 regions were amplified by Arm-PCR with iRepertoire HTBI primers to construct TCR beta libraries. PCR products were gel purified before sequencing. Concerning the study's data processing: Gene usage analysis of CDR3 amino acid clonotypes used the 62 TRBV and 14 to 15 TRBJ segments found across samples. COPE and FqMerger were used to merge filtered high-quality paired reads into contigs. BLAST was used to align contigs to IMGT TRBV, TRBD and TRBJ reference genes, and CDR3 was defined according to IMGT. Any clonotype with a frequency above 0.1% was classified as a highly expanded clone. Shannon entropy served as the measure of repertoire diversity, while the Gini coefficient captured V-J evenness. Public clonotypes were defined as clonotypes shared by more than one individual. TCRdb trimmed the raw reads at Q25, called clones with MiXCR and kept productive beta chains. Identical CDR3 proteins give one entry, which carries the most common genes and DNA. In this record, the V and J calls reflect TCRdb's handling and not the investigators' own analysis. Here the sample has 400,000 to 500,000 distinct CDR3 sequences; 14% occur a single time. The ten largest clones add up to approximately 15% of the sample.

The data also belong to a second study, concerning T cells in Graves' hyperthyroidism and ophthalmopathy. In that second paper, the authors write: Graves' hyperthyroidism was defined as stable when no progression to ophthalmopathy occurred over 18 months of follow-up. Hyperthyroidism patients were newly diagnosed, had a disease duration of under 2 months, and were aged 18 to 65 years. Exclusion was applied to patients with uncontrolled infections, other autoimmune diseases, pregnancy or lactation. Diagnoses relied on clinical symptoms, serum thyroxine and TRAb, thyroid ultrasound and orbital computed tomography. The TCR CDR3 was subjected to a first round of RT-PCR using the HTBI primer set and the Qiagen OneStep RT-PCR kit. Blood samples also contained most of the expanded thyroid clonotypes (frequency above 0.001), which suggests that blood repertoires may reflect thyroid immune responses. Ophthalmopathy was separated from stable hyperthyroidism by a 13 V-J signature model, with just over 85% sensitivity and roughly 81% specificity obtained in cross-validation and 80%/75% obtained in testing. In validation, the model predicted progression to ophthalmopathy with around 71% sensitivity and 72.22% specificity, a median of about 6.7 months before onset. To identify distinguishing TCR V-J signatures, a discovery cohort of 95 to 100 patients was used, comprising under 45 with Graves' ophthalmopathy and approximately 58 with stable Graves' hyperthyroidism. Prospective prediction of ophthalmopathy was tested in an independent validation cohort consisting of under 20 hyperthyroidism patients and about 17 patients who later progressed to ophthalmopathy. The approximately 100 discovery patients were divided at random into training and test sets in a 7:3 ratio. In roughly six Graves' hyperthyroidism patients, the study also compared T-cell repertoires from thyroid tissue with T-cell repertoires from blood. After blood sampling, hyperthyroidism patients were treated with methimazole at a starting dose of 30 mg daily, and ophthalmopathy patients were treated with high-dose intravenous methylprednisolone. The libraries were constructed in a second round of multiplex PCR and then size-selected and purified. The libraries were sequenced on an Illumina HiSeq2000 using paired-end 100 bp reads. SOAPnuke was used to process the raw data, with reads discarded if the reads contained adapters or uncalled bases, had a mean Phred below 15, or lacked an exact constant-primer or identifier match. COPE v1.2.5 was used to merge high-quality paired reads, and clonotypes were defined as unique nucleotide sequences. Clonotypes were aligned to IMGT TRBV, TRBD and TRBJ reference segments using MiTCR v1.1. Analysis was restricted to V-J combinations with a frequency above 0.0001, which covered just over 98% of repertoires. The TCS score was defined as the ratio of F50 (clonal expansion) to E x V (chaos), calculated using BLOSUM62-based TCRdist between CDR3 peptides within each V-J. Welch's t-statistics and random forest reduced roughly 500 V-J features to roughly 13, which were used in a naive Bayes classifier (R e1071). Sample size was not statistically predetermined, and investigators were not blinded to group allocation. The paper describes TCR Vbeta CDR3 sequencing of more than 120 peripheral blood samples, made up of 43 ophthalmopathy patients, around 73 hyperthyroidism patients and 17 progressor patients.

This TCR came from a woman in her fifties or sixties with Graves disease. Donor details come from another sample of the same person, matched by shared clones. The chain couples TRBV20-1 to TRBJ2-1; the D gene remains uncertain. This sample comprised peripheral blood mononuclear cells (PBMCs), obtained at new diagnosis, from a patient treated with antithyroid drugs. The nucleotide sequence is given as TGCAGTGCTAGAGCTCTAGGGATAAATGAGCAGTTCTTC. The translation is CSARALGINEQFF.